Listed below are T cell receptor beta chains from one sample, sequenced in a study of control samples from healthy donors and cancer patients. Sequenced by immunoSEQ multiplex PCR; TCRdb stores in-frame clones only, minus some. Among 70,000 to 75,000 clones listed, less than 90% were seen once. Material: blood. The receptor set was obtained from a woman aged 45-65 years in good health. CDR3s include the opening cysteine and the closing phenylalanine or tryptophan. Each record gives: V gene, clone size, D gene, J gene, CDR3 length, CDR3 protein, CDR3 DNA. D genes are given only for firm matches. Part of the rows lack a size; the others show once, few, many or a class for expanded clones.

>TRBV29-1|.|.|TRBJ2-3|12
CSARAGTDTQYF
TGCAGCGCACGAGCGGGCACAGATACGCAGTATTTT
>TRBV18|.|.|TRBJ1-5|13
CASSPPGGGPQHF
TGTGCCAGCTCACCACCTGGGGGTGGGCCCCAGCATTTT
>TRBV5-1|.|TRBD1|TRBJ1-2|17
CASSNKTRDRELRGYTF
TGCGCCAGCAGCAACAAGACACGGGACAGGGAACTACGAGGCTACACCTTC
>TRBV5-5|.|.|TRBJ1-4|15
CASSLEGTTNEKLFF
TGTGCCAGCAGCCTGGAGGGGACGACTAATGAAAAACTGTTTTTT
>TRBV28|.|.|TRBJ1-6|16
CASRFPGRTVNSPLHF
TGTGCCAGCAGATTCCCGGGACGGACGGTTAATTCACCCCTCCACTTT
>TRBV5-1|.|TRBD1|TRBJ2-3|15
CASSSGQGLADTQYF
TGCGCCAGCAGCTCGGGACAGGGTTTGGCAGATACGCAGTATTTT
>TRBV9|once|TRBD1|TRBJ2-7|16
CASSVDRVVGGYEQYF
TGTGCCAGCAGCGTGGACAGGGTAGTAGGGGGTTACGAGCAGTACTTC
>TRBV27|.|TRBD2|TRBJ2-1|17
CASSSRSTSGRASEQFF
TGTGCCAGCAGTTCGCGCTCGACTAGCGGGAGGGCAAGTGAGCAGTTCTTC
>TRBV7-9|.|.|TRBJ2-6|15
CASSPPFSGANVLTF
TGTGCCAGCAGCCCACCTTTTTCGGGGGCCAACGTCCTGACTTTC
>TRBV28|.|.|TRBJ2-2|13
CASRPGHTGELFF
TGTGCCAGCAGGCCGGGCCACACCGGGGAGCTGTTTTTT
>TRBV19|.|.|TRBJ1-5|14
CASRVRVNNQPQHF
TGTGCCAGTAGAGTAAGAGTAAACAATCAGCCCCAGCATTTT
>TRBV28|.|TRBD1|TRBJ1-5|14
CASSPGTDYQPQHF
TGTGCCAGCAGTCCAGGGACAGACTATCAGCCCCAGCATTTT
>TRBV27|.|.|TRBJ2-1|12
CASSFPPNEQFF
TGTGCCAGCAGTTTTCCCCCTAATGAGCAGTTCTTC
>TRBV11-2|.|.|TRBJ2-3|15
CASSLDQGATDTQYF
TGTGCCAGCAGCTTAGATCAGGGCGCCACAGATACGCAGTATTTT
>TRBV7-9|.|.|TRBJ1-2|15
CASIDIDQGNYGYTF
TGTGCCAGCATCGACATAGACCAGGGGAACTATGGCTACACCTTC
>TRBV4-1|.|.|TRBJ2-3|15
CAAAGKPGPTDTQYF
TGCGCCGCTGCGGGAAAGCCGGGACCCACAGATACGCAGTATTTT
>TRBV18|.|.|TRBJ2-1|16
CASSPRSGPQTGEQFF
TGTGCCAGCTCACCACGGTCTGGACCTCAGACCGGTGAGCAGTTCTTC
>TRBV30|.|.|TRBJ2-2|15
CAWKGGAGGTGELFF
TGTGCCTGGAAGGGAGGGGCAGGGGGCACCGGGGAGCTGTTTTTT
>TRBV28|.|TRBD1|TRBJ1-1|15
CASSPHRGANTEAFF
TGTGCCAGCAGTCCACACAGGGGGGCGAACACTGAAGCTTTCTTT
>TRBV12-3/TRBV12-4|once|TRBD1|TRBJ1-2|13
CASSLVQGYGYTF
TGTGCCAGCAGTTTAGTACAGGGGTATGGCTACACCTTC
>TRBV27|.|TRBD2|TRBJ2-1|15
CASSLGTSGRNEQFF
TGTGCCAGCAGTTTGGGGACTAGCGGGAGGAATGAGCAGTTCTTC